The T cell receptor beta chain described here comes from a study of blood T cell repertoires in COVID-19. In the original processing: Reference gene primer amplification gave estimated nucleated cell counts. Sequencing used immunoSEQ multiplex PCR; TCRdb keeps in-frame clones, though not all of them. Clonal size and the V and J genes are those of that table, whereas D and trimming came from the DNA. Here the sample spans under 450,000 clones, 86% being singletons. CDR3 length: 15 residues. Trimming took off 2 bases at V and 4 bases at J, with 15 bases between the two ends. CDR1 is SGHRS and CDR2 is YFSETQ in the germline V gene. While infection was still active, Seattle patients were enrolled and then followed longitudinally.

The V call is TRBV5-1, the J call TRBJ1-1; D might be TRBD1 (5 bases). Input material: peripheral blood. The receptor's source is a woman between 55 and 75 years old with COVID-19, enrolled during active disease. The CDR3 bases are TGCGCCAGCAGCTTCTTCGACAGCTTGGCCACTGAAGCTTTCTTT. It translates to CASSFFDSLATEAFF.